The sample holds many counts of the clone carrying this T cell receptor (beta chain). Its specificity is unknown. This entry is derived from a study of T cells in Graves' hyperthyroidism and ophthalmopathy. Study findings and constraints: In the blood, most expanded thyroid clonotypes above 0.001 appeared as well.

CDR1 is LNHNV, CDR2 YYDKDF, per germline (reference sequence). The CDR3 runs 17 residues. V trimming: 0 bases; J trimming: 8 bases; junction bases outside the gene matches: 13. Amplification targeted TCR beta CDR3 regions from RNA transcripts. Researchers ran a first-round RT-PCR on the TCR CDR3 using the HTBI primer set. TCRdb fed the multiplex PCR reads into MiXCR, producing one record per CDR3 protein. The data contain around 520,000 distinct CDR3 sequences, 14% of them singletons. The V gene is TRBV15, the J gene TRBJ2-1; 7 positions agree with TRBD1. The material sequenced was blood. This TCR was sampled from a woman aged 40 to 49 with Graves' hyperthyroidism. In DNA form, the CDR3 reads TGTGCCACCAGCAGAGATCCAACGGGACAGTTTTTCGATGAGCAGTTCTTC. This sequence encodes CATSRDPTGQFFDEQFF.